One sample yielded the 12 T cell receptor beta chains listed below, sequenced in a study of response to subunit inactivated influenza vaccine (dated by TCRdb to 2016 to 2019). Taken with the paper, the label for time point translates to: 45 days after influenza vaccine administration. Library creation used RT-PCR. The data were produced on an Illumina HiSeq 2500. Using fastp trimming at Q25 and MiXCR clonotype assembly, TCRdb reanalyzed the public sequencing data and kept in-frame beta chains. Here each entry gathers all rows of one CDR3 protein and keeps the most common genes and DNA. Across this sample there are some 500,000 distinct CDR3 sequences, with 10% to 15% seen only once. The ten largest clonotypes hold about 12% of the sample. Sequenced material: PBMCs from blood, taken 40 to 50 days after vaccination. These receptors all stem from a man in his fifties who received an inactivated influenza vaccine. Donor details come from another sample of the same person, matched by shared clones.

This clonotype showed up just a few times. The CDR3 nucleotides are TGTGCCACCAGTGATTGGTCGACTAGCGGAGTCTCAGATACGCAGTATTTT. This sequence encodes CATSDWSTSGVSDTQYF. J is TRBJ2-3 and V is TRBV24-1; 9 bases match TRBD2. J lost 4 bases, V lost 2 bases, and 9 bases had no gene match. The V gene's germline CDR1 is KGHDR and CDR2 SFDVKD. The CDR3 runs to 17 residues.

V and J are TRBV7-6 and TRBJ1-4, with D perhaps matching TRBD1 (5 bases). In germline, CDR1 is SGHVS, CDR2 FNYEAQ. The CDR3 sequence is 15 residues long. V dropped 0 bases and J dropped 7 bases, with 12 bases sitting between them. CDR3: CASSLAGSRAEKLFF. The CDR3 nucleotides are TGTGCCAGCAGCTTAGCGGGAAGCAGGGCTGAAAAACTGTTTTTT.

V usage is TRBV6-1 and J usage is TRBJ1-2; no reliable D call. In germline, CDR1 is MNHNS, CDR2 SASEGT. The CDR3 is 12 amino acids. The V and J ends lost 0 bases and 6 bases respectively, with 5 bases between them. CDR3 region: CASSEARHGYTF. The DNA of the CDR3 is TGTGCCAGCAGTGAAGCCCGGCATGGCTACACCTTC.

The chain carries TRBV28 and TRBJ2-1; TRBD1 matches at 11 bases. Germline V gene sequence: CDR1 MDHEN, CDR2 SYDVKM. The length of the CDR3 is 16 residues. V gave up 7 bases and J gave up 4 bases; unmatched junction bases: 9. The CDR3 region is CASTPIRDRGYNEQFF. For the CDR3, the DNA is TGTGCCAGCACCCCTATCCGGGACAGGGGGTACAATGAGCAGTTCTTC.

The CDR3: CATSSSSGRAGNEQFF. CDR3 sequence (DNA): TGTGCCACCAGCAGCTCTAGCGGGAGGGCGGGCAATGAGCAGTTCTTC. This rearrangement joins TRBV15 to TRBJ2-1, with 12 bases lining up with TRBD2. This CDR3 spans 16 amino acids. J gave up 6 bases and V 3 bases, and 6 bases lay outside the gene matches. Germline V CDR1 and CDR2: LNHNV, YYDKDF (reference sequence).

The chain has TRBV7-8 and TRBJ2-3; no clear D. Germline lookup yields CDR1 SGHVS and CDR2 FQNEAQ. The CDR3 sequence is 13 residues long. V was cut by 4 bases and J by 5 bases, with 10 bases left in between. Here the CDR3 DNA reads TGTGCCAGCAGCTCCCAGGTGGGAGATACGCAGTATTTT. It encodes CASSSQVGDTQYF.

In its sample, this clonotype was seen a few times. The rearrangement joins TRBV11-3 to TRBJ2-2; D is undetermined. In germline, CDR1 is SGHNT, CDR2 YENEEA. Trimming took 2 bases from V and 6 from J, leaving 7 bases between them. The CDR3 runs to 13 residues. In DNA, the CDR3 is TGTGCCAGCAGCTTATCTTACGCCGGGGAGCTGTTTTTT. Its protein product is CASSLSYAGELFF.

V is TRBV10-3 and J is TRBJ2-1; D is ambiguous. CDR1 is ENHRY, CDR2 SYGVKD, per germline. CDR3 length: 14 amino acids. V was shortened by 8 bases and J by 6 bases, with 17 bases between the two germline ends. For the CDR3, the DNA is TGTGCCATCCTAGGGAACCAAAGCCTCAATGAGCAGTTCTTC. Translating it yields CAILGNQSLNEQFF.

The chain joins TRBV5-1 to TRBJ2-1; the D is unclear. Germline CDR1 is SGHRS and CDR2 is YFSETQ. The CDR3 is 14 amino acids. V was clipped by 8 bases and J by 2 bases, with 14 bases between them. This chain's CDR3 is CASSVERPYNEQFF. As DNA, the CDR3 is TGCGCCAGTTCGGTGGAACGCCCCTACAATGAGCAGTTCTTC.

This clonotype was seen a few times. V and J are TRBV6-2 or TRBV6-3 and TRBJ1-3; 7 bases are a match to TRBD1. This CDR3 comprises 15 residues. With 6 bases clipped from V and 0 bases from J, the junction kept 5 bases outside the gene matches. The V gene's germline CDR1 is MNHEY and CDR2 SVGEGT. The CDR3 region has the DNA TGTGCCAGCAGCCGGGGACAGCGCTCTGGAAACACCATATATTTT. This encodes CASSRGQRSGNTIYF.

J is TRBJ2-3 and V is TRBV3-1; D call uncertain. Trimming removed 4 bases at V and 4 bases at J, with 12 bases between. The CDR3 sequence is 14 residues long. CDR1 is LGHDT and CDR2 is YNNKEL in the germline V gene (reference sequence). The CDR3 region has the DNA TGTGCCAGCAGCCCTCAAGGGTCGGCAGATACGCAGTATTTT. This sequence encodes CASSPQGSADTQYF.

The chain links TRBV20-1 to TRBJ2-7; no clear D. The CDR3 runs 14 residues. Germline CDR1 reads DFQATT; CDR2 reads SNEGSKA (reference sequence). Trimming stripped 0 bases from V and 2 bases from J, with 11 bases between. CDR3 in amino acids: CSARDFSTPYEQYF. CDR3 nucleotides: TGCAGTGCTAGAGATTTTAGCACACCCTACGAGCAGTACTTC.